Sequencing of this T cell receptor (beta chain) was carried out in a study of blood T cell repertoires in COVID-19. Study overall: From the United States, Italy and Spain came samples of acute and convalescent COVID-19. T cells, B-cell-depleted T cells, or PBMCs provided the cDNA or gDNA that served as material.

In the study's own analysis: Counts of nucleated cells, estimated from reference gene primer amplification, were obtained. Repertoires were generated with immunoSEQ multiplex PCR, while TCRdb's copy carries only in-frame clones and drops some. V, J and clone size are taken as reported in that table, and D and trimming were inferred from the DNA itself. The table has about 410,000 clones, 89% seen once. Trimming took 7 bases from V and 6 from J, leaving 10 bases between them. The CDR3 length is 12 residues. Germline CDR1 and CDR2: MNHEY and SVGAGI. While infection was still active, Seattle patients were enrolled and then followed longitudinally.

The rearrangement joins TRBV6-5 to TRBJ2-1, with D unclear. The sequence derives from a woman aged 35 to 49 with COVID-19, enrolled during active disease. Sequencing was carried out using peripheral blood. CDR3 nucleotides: TGTGCCAGCAACCTCTCGGGCAATGAGCAGTTCTTC. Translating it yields CASNLSGNEQFF.